Sequencing of this TCR beta chain was carried out in a study of shared clonotypes between healthy human individuals. Some clones are missing from TCRdb's copy, which holds only in-frame ones; the method was immunoSEQ multiplex PCR. The profile shows approximately 2.5 million clones, over 85% of them singletons. Between the trimmed V and J ends, which lost 7 bases and 2 bases, there was a span of 15 bases. The CDR3 extends over 15 amino acids. Germline loops: CDR1 SGHVS, CDR2 FQNEAQ. The receptor's source is a man younger than 35 in good health. Some clones in this sample may be carry-over from other donors' samples. The sample comprised naive CD4+ T cells from PBMCs. The subset here: CD45RA+ positively selected. The chain has TRBV7-8 and TRBJ2-1, with D perhaps TRBD2 (6 bases). The CDR3 is CASTVGGATYNEQFF. In nucleotides, the CDR3 is TGTGCCAGCACTGTGGGGGGAGCGACCTACAATGAGCAGTTCTTC.